These 8 T cell receptor beta chains were sequenced from one sample in a study of shared T cell receptors in the human thymus. Here immunoSEQ multiplex PCR was the method, and the copy in TCRdb shows in-frame clones only, minus some. The sample holds roughly 500,000 clones, about 80% seen once. These data also formed part of another study, on human thymus T cells.

Sequences were obtained from thymocytes. These receptors were taken from a boy under three years old with a congenital heart defect.

This clone was counted a few times. This chain uses TRBV27 with TRBJ2-3; a weak D match, TRBD2 (6 bases). Germline V gene lookup returns CDR1 MNHEY and CDR2 SMNVEV (reference sequence). Trimming cost V 6 bases and J 0 bases, with 13 bases left between them. There are 15 residues in the CDR3. The CDR3 spells CASRSEGPSTDTQYF. CDR3 nucleotides: TGTGCCAGCAGGTCGGAGGGTCCTAGCACAGATACGCAGTATTTT.

The chain couples TRBV7-9 to TRBJ1-4; D possibly corresponds to TRBD1 (5 bases). V gave up 3 bases and J gave up 0 bases, with 11 bases separating them. This CDR3 comprises 16 residues. Germline-derived CDR1 and CDR2 are SEHNR and FQNEAQ (reference sequence). CDR3 sequence (DNA): TGTGCCAGCAGCTTCTACAGGCGTGCAACTAATGAAAAACTGTTTTTT. This codes for CASSFYRRATNEKLFF.

The V gene is TRBV28, the J gene TRBJ2-7; a possible D gene is TRBD1 (5 bases). The CDR3 is made up of 15 amino acids. Germline V lookup: CDR1 MDHEN, CDR2 SYDVKM. V was trimmed by 7 bases and J by 3 bases, leaving 19 bases between them. Written as DNA, the CDR3 is TGTGCCAGCACGGAAAGTGTATCAGGGATCTACGAGCAGTACTTC. Amino acids: CASTESVSGIYEQYF. Full variable domain (outside the CDR3, taken from reference TRBV28 and TRBJ2-7): DVKVTQSSRYLVKRTGEKVFLECVQDMDHENMFWYRQDPGLGLRLIYFSYDVKMKEKGDIPEGYSVSREKKERFSLILESASTNQTSMYLCASTESVSGIYEQYFGPGTRLTVT.

To note about this clone: Other DNA sequences in the same sample also yield this CDR3. This rearrangement joins TRBV6-5 to TRBJ2-7, with TRBD2 identical over 11 bases. V shed 6 bases, J shed 1 base, and the junction held 5 bases outside the gene matches. Germline loops: CDR1 MNHEY, CDR2 SVGAGI. This CDR3 is 15 amino acids long. The CDR3 DNA reads TGTGCCAGCAGCCCCGGGACTAGCGGTTCCTACGAGCAGTACTTC. As protein: CASSPGTSGSYEQYF.

To note about this clone: Compared with germline, one end of the junction differs, possibly owing to a read error. V and J are TRBV29-1 and TRBJ2-3; weak D call: TRBD2 (5 bases). Germline V gene lookup returns CDR1 SQVTM and CDR2 ANQGSEA. CDR3 length: 11 amino acids. The DNA for the CDR3 is TGCAGCGTTGAGGGAGCGGTGCCTGCGGATTTT. Protein: CSVEGAVPADF.

The genes are TRBV10-3 and TRBJ2-5; 8 positions match TRBD2. V was clipped by 3 bases and J by 6 bases; unmatched bases: 36. CDR1 and CDR2 (germline): ENHRY, SYGVKD. The CDR3 covers 24 residues. DNA of the CDR3: TGTGCCATCAGTGACTTTAGCGGGATTTTTAAGGCAACGCACAAAAACCCCGGAGGGCAGACCCAGTACTTC. Its protein is CAISDFSGIFKATHKNPGGQTQYF.

The chain links TRBV10-3 to TRBJ1-4, with 10 bases lining up with TRBD1. The CDR3 extends over 13 amino acids. V trimming: 10 bases; J trimming: 7 bases; junction bases outside the gene matches: 6. From germline, CDR1 is ENHRY and CDR2 SYGVKD. This chain's CDR3 is CATARTGGEKLFF. CDR3 coding DNA: TGTGCCACCGCCCGGACAGGGGGTGAAAAACTGTTTTTT.

The chain combines TRBV29-1 with TRBJ2-1, with 10 bases identical to TRBD2. CDR1 and CDR2 from the germline V gene are SQVTM and ANQGSEA. V lost 3 bases, J lost 4 bases, and 15 bases stayed unmatched. The CDR3 spans 18 residues. DNA for the CDR3: TGCAGCGTTGACCGGGAGGTCATAGCGGGAGGTCAGTACAATGAGCAGTTCTTC. Translated, it gives CSVDREVIAGGQYNEQFF.